One sample yielded the 20 T cell receptor beta chains listed below, sequenced in a study of T cell therapy after organ transplantation. Time point: 4-8 weeks after completion of therapy. These receptors have no known antigen. Clones were read by immunoSEQ multiplex PCR, and TCRdb kept only the in-frame ones, dropping some. This sample yields around 1,000 clones, of which about 64% are seen a single time; roughly two fifths belongs to the top ten. Source: CD8+ T cells from blood, taken after autologous CMV-specific T cell therapy. Receptor source: a human patient who had received a solid organ transplant and had CMV disease. Some T cells may possibly be graft donor cells.

Only one count was recorded for this clone. CDR3 residues: CASTNPTSGENTGELFF. The CDR3 DNA is TGTGCCAGCACCAACCCAACTAGCGGGGAGAACACCGGGGAGCTGTTTTTT. This chain links TRBV5-5 with TRBJ2-2; 10 bases match TRBD2. Germline CDR1 SGHKS, CDR2 YYEKEE (reference sequence). The CDR3 totals 17 residues. V was clipped by 6 bases and J by 1 base; unmatched bases: 9.

V gene TRBV6-6 combines with J gene TRBJ2-5, with D perhaps matching TRBD2 (6 bases). The V gene lost 5 bases and the J gene lost 2 bases, with 15 bases spanning the gap. In germline, CDR1 is MNHNY, CDR2 SVGAGI (reference sequence). The CDR3 runs 15 residues. The CDR3, as DNA: TGTGCCAGCAGTGGAAGACTAGAGCTACAAGAGACCCAGTACTTC. It translates to CASSGRLELQETQYF.

In this sample, this clone turned up once. The chain recombines TRBV7-2 with TRBJ1-5; TRBD1 agrees at 8 bases. The V segment lost 4 bases and the J segment 1 base; nucleotides outside the gene matches: 12. CDR3 length: 18 residues. CDR1 is SGHTA, CDR2 FQGNSA, per germline. The CDR3 sequence: CASSSRTTRTGSNQPQHF. Written as DNA, the CDR3 is TGTGCCAGCAGCTCCCGCACTACCCGGACAGGGAGCAATCAGCCCCAGCATTTT. Combining the CDR3 with reference TRBV7-2 and TRBJ1-5 gives the whole variable domain GAGVSQSPSNKVTEKGKDVELRCDPISGHTALYWYRQSLGQGLEFLIYFQGNSAPDKSGLPSDRFSAERTGGSVSTLTIQRTQQEDSAVYLCASSSRTTRTGSNQPQHFGDGTRLSIL.

The J gene is TRBJ1-1, the V gene TRBV5-4, with D perhaps TRBD1 (6 bases). This CDR3 has 12 amino acids. The germline V gene encodes CDR1 SGHNT and CDR2 YYREEE (reference sequence). The ends were cut back, 7 bases at V and 11 bases at J, with 18 bases in the middle. The CDR3 sequence: CASWGPLGEAFF. DNA of the CDR3: TGTGCCAGCTGGGGGCCATTGGGAGAGGCTTTCTTT.

This clone was seen once. The chain carries TRBV19 and TRBJ2-5; 7 bases line up with TRBD1. The closer fit of TRBJ2-7 to the DNA end suggests the J call may be wrong. The germline gives CDR1 LNHDA, CDR2 SQIVND (reference sequence). This CDR3 contains 16 residues. Here the CDR3 DNA reads TGTGCCAGTAGTACCCCGCCGGGACAGCTAAACTACGAGCAGTACTTC. It translates to CASSTPPGQLNYEQYF.

This chain links TRBV6-5 with TRBJ1-2, with 10 positions matching TRBD1. The CDR3 totals 14 residues. J was trimmed by 4 bases and V by 7 bases; bases with no gene match: 6. CDR1 MNHEY and CDR2 SVGAGI come from the germline V gene. The CDR3, as DNA: TGTGCCAGCACCTGGACAGGGGGGGCCTATGGCTACACCTTC. Amino acid sequence: CASTWTGGAYGYTF.

Only a few counts were recorded for this clone. The V and J genes are TRBV5-4 and TRBJ2-7; no definite D call. The CDR3 is 14 residues long. CDR1 SGHNT and CDR2 YYREEE come from the germline V gene (reference sequence). Trimming removed 4 bases at V and 2 bases at J, with 13 bases between. CDR3 loop: CASSLRTSPYEQYF. The CDR3 coding sequence is TGTGCCAGCAGCCTCCGGACCAGCCCCTACGAGCAGTACTTC.

This clone was seen a few times. The chain is built from TRBV5-4 and TRBJ2-7; 14 bases map to TRBD2. Germline lookup yields CDR1 SGHNT and CDR2 YYREEE (reference sequence). This CDR3 comprises 15 residues. J gave up 4 bases and V 3 bases, and 3 bases lay outside the gene matches. The CDR3 is CASSWGLAGEYEQYF. CDR3 nucleotide sequence: TGTGCCAGCAGCTGGGGACTAGCGGGAGAGTACGAGCAGTACTTC.

The sample holds a few counts of this clone. The chain couples TRBV19 to TRBJ1-5; D gene ambiguous. CDR1 is LNHDA and CDR2 is SQIVND in the germline V gene (reference sequence). V was trimmed by 5 bases and J by 0 bases, leaving 8 bases between them. The CDR3 covers 14 residues. CDR3 DNA sequence: TGTGCCAGTAGTCTGGGGTATAGCAATCAGCCCCAGCATTTT. Its translation is CASSLGYSNQPQHF.

About this clone itself: Germline and junction disagree at one end, which may indicate a read error. The rearrangement links TRBV5-3 to TRBJ2-3; D unresolved. TRBV5-3 is an open reading frame, and its role is uncertain. The CDR3 is 13 amino acids. CDR3 loop: CASSFRYTDTQYF. CDR3 in DNA: TGTGCCAGCAGCTTCCGATACACAGATACGCAGTATTTT.

This chain uses TRBV2 with TRBJ1-2, with TRBD1 matching over 9 bases. With V trimmed by 4 bases and J by 5 bases, 11 bases remained unmatched. This CDR3 spans 16 amino acids. Germline CDR1 is SNHLY and CDR2 is FYNNEI. The CDR3 sequence is CASSASGQGKYYGYTF. Here the CDR3 DNA reads TGTGCCAGCAGTGCCTCGGGACAGGGAAAATATTATGGCTACACCTTC.

The CDR3 is CASSPGTGLYEQYF. The CDR3 region has the DNA TGTGCCAGCAGCCCCGGGACAGGCCTCTACGAGCAGTACTTC. The chain is built from TRBV5-4 and TRBJ2-7; 8 positions match TRBD1. CDR1 is SGHNT and CDR2 is YYREEE in the germline V gene (reference sequence). Germline trimming cut 4 bases from V and 3 bases from J; bases unmatched to any gene: 6. The CDR3 has 14 residues.

CDR3: CASSFPGQGSHEQYF. CDR3 bases: TGTGCCAGCAGCTTTCCGGGACAGGGCTCTCACGAGCAGTACTTC. V gene TRBV7-9 combines with J gene TRBJ2-7; TRBD1 matches 9 bases. The germline V gene has CDR1 SEHNR and CDR2 FQNEAQ (reference sequence). This CDR3 contains 15 residues. After removal of 3 bases from V and 5 bases from J, the junction contained 8 bases not matched to a gene.

The J gene is TRBJ1-1, the V gene TRBV5-1; possible D gene TRBD1, 5 bases. V was cut by 5 bases and J by 8 bases, with 10 bases left in between. This CDR3 region has 11 residues. The germline CDR1 and CDR2 sequences are SGHRS and YFSETQ. This CDR3 is CASREGLEAFF. CDR3 sequence (DNA): TGCGCCAGCAGGGAGGGGTTGGAAGCTTTCTTT.

By its share, this clone is large. The V and J genes are TRBV4-3 and TRBJ1-2, with D unclear. The CDR3 length is 15 residues. Trimming took off 1 base at V and 0 bases at J, with 9 bases between the two ends. Looked up from germline, CDR1 is LGHNA and CDR2 is YSLEER. For the CDR3, the DNA is TGCGCCAGCAGCCAAGTTATGGCAGCTAACTATGGCTACACCTTC. Its protein is CASSQVMAANYGYTF.

The CDR3 spells CASSPETGWYEQYF. CDR3 in DNA: TGTGCCAGCAGCCCAGAGACAGGGTGGTACGAGCAGTACTTC. The chain uses TRBV13 and TRBJ2-7; TRBD1 matches at 7 bases. The trim removed 5 bases at V and 4 bases at J, leaving 8 bases unmatched. The CDR3 runs 14 residues. Germline CDR1 and CDR2: PRHDT and FYEKMQ (reference sequence).

Only a few counts were recorded for this clone. The genes are TRBV13 and TRBJ2-7; 8 nucleotides agree with TRBD2. Germline lookup yields CDR1 PRHDT and CDR2 FYEKMQ (reference sequence). Losses at the gene ends were 5 bases for V and 2 bases for J; bases not matched to a gene: 2. This CDR3 region has 13 residues. CDR3 loop: CASSPGLAYEQYF. The CDR3 nucleotides read TGTGCCAGCAGCCCGGGACTAGCCTACGAGCAGTACTTC.

J is TRBJ2-5 and V is TRBV7-6, with TRBD2 identical over 8 bases. The J call may be mistaken, given a closer DNA end match to TRBJ2-7. The CDR3 extends over 18 amino acids. Germline V CDR1 and CDR2: SGHVS, FNYEAQ. As DNA, the CDR3 is TGTGCCAGCAGCCCGAGCGGGGGACTTGACAAATACTCCTACGAGCAGTACTTC. This encodes CASSPSGGLDKYSYEQYF.

The V and J genes are TRBV7-3 and TRBJ2-2; 10 bases are a match to TRBD2. This CDR3 has 18 amino acids. V lost 2 bases to trimming and J lost 4 bases; unmatched junction nucleotides: 10. CDR1 and CDR2 from the germline V gene are SGHTA and FQGTGA. The CDR3 protein is CASSLDPSGGDPTGELFF. The CDR3 coding sequence is TGTGCCAGCAGCTTAGATCCTAGCGGGGGAGACCCCACCGGGGAGCTGTTTTTT.

The chain links TRBV15 to TRBJ2-1, with D unresolved. In germline, CDR1 is LNHNV, CDR2 YYDKDF (reference sequence). The CDR3 runs 12 residues. V lost 7 bases to trimming and J lost 6 bases, with 10 bases between them. DNA of the CDR3: TGTGCCACCAATTCAGACGGCAATGAGCAGTTCTTC. Amino acid sequence: CATNSDGNEQFF.